Included here is one T cell receptor (beta chain) sequence, with context. Its target is not known. Clinical symptoms, serum thyroxine, TRAb, thyroid ultrasound and orbital computed tomography were relied on for diagnosis. The sequenced template was RNA, covering the TCR beta CDR3 region. First-round RT-PCR with HTBI primers preceded a second-round multiplex PCR. TCRdb re-analysed the multiplex PCR reads in MiXCR, keeping a single row per CDR3 protein. The sample contains 580,000 or so distinct CDR3 sequences, just under 40% of which appear only once. This entry belongs to a study of Graves' ophthalmopathy and Graves' hyperthyroidism. Study-level points and caveats: Blood samples also showed most expanded thyroid clonotypes exceeding 0.001 frequency. With around 88% sensitivity and approximately 80% specificity, a 13-signature model separated ophthalmopathy from stable hyperthyroidism.

Germline V gene sequence: CDR1 SQVTM, CDR2 ANQGSEA. The CDR3 is made up of 11 amino acids. The receptor's source is an adult man with Graves' hyperthyroidism. The chain employs TRBV29-1 and TRBJ2-7; weak D call: TRBD2 (5 bases). The specimen was peripheral blood or thyroid tissue (not recorded which). The CDR3 bases are TGCAGTGAAAGCTTCGGGGACGAGCAGTACTTC. Amino acids: CSESFGDEQYF.